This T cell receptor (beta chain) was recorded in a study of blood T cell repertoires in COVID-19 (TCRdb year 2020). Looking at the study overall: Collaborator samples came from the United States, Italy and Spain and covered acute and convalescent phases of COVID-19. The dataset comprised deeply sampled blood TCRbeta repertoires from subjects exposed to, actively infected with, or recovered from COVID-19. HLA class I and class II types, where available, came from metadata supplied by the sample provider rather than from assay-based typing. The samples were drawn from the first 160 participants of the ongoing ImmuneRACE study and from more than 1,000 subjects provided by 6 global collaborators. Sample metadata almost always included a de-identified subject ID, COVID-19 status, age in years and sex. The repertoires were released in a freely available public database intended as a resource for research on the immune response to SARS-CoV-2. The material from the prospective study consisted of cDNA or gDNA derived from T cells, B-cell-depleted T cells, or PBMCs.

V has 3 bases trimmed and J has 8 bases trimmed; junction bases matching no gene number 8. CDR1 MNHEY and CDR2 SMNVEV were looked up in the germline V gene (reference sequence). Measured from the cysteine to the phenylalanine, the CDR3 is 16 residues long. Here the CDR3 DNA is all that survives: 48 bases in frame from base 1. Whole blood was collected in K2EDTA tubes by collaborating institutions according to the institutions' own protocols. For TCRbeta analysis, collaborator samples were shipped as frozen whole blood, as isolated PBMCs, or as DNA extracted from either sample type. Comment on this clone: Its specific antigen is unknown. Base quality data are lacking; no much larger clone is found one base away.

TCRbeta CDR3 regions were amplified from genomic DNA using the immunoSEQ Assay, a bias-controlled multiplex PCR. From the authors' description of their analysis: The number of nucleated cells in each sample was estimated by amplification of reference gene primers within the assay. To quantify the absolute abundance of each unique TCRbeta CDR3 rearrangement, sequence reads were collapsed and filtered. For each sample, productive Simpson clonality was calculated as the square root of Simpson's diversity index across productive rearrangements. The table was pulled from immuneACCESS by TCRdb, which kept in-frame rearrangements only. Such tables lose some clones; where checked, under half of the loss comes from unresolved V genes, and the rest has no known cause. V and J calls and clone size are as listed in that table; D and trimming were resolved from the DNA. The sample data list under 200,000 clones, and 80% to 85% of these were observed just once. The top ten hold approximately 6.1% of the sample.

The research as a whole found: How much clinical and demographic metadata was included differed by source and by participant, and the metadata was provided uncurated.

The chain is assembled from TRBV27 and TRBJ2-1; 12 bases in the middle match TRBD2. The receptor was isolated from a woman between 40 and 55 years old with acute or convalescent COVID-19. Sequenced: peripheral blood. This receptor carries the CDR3 CASSFNLAGGPDEQFF. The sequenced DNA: TGTGCCAGCAGTTTTAACCTAGCGGGAGGGCCTGATGAGCAGTTCTTC.